What follows is one TCR beta chain and its context. Its target antigen remains unknown. No clone much larger than this one lies a single base away; base qualities are absent. This record belongs to a study of cytomegalovirus exposure and HLA in healthy donors (dated by TCRdb to 2016 to 2017). Study-wide context: An earlier analysis of several hundred of the donors reported about 300 Gb of sequence data and 117 million unique TCR beta sequences obtained from some 170 million T cells. Approximately 330 gigabases of sequencing data and tens of millions of unique TCR sequences made up an early release that covered fewer than 650 HLA-typed donors. The genetic ancestry cluster associated with self-reported Caucasian donors included roughly 84% of the roughly 400 genotyped donors. The study aimed to test whether signatures of past pathogen exposure could be identified by cataloging public T cell receptors. The T cell repertoires of around 670 subjects were profiled by immunosequencing and related to cytomegalovirus serostatus. Along with the roughly 700-subject first cohort, a separate validation cohort of over a hundred different subjects was used. To predict cytomegalovirus infection status, the study combined high-throughput TCR immunosequencing, statistical association of individual TCRs with disease status, and machine learning. A later analysis re-analyzed previously published TCR beta repertoires from approximately 670 donors and added high-resolution HLA genotyping to study TCR occurrence patterns. In the later analysis, no new phenotypic data were used to find candidate immune exposures; instead, reliance was placed on TCR beta sequences and their occurrence across donors. An earlier analysis of several hundred of the donors applied high-throughput TCR beta sequencing to assess whether each TCR beta V gene segment acted as functional or pseudogenic. Donor age, sex, ethnicity and CMV serostatus were compiled together with the repertoire data. A later genetic analysis took genome-wide SNP genotypes for about 65% of the roughly 670 donors and used that subset as a discovery cohort. Every discovery cohort repertoire had been produced on one sequencing platform. HLA typing included class I and class II loci at four-digit resolution. Typing coverage varied by locus: roughly 620-630 donors for A, B, C, DRB1 and DQB1; under 550 for DQA1; 600 to 610 for DPA1; around 450 for DPB1. About 5 DR-DQ haplotypes were handled as single units for association and clustering, since linkage in the cohort was strong. Across around 400 genotyped donors of the cohort, an average of approximately 240,000 unique TCR beta nucleotide sequences per donor were sequenced, and 15% to 20% of those sequences were non-productive.

What the work shows at the level of the full study, not this receptor alone: A later genetic analysis associated a missense DCLRE1C variant with V-gene and J-gene trimming of TCR beta chains, and an independent cohort replicated the association. Because some donors lacked HLA typing at each locus, the association tests relied only on the typed subset. CMV serostatus was the only immune exposure information available for the cohort. The study gave a list of 150 to 200 TCR beta chains associated with cytomegalovirus. In this cohort, only TCR beta chains were sequenced, and detectable features were limited by the absence of alpha or paired-chain data. A cluster of highly shared sequence variants was judged likely to represent a technical artifact of the sequencing pipeline. In a later analysis, TCR association rates were found to vary across HLA loci, with the most associated TCRs seen for DRB1 alleles and the fewest for HLA-C alleles. Roughly uniform sequencing depth across donors was assumed in presence/absence analyses, although this assumption may not hold. Several of the top co-occurrence clusters appeared to be linked to parvovirus B19, influenza, CMV and Epstein-Barr virus, according to a later analysis. According to a later analysis, most CMV-associated TCR beta chains appeared to be HLA-restricted, and the HLA associations seemed to be driven largely by CMV exposure. A further reported finding was that TCR beta sequences accurately predicted the HLA-A and HLA-B alleles for most subjects in the first cohort. When HLA alleles, especially DR and DQ, strongly co-occurred, TCR associations were difficult to assign to individual alleles. In an earlier analysis of more than 450 of the donors, most TCR beta V segments were observed in productive rearrangements about 90% or about 30% of the time, broadly matching IMGT annotations. According to a later genetic analysis, donors in an Asian-associated ancestry cluster had fewer N-insertions in productive TCRs than the approximately 670-donor mean. Because counts were too low, 15 or so rarely observed V segments, including chromosome 9 orphons, were excluded from the earlier analysis of around 590 of the donors. Some IMGT-functional V segments, including TRBV6-2 and TRBV6-3, could not be told apart with the 87-base-pair reads, so those segments were excluded. Compared with equally common non-associated chains, HLA-associated TCR beta chains in a later analysis were more clonally expanded and had lower generation probabilities. The authors suggested that the approach could potentially be generalized to other disease states and immunological phenotypes. Three of the identified cytomegalovirus-associated TCR beta chains were confirmed in vitro to be specific for cytomegalovirus antigens. The classifier was reported to diagnose cytomegalovirus status with high specificity and sensitivity in both the original and validation cohorts. Across donors, most TCR sequences were observed very rarely, whereas some public TCRs were present in many individuals. Linkage disequilibrium might explain the correlated functional status among segregating V segments, but an unknown experimental factor could not be ruled out. At a false discovery rate of 0.05, a later analysis linked around 15,000 TCR beta sequences to specific HLA alleles.

The cohort consisted of some 730 healthy bone marrow donors. At the time of sampling, all cohort members were nominally healthy, though unrecorded immune exposures were likely present. The donor was CMV seronegative and belonged to the group of 350 or so seronegative cohort members. Every donor gave a peripheral blood sample, and the peripheral blood mononuclear cells from that sample were used for TCR beta sequencing. The Qiagen DNeasy Blood Extraction Kit was used to extract genomic DNA from the blood cell samples. Trimmed from V: 0 bases; trimmed from J: 7 bases; junction bases lacking a gene match: 10. CDR1 and CDR2, looked up from the germline V gene (reference sequence), are WNHNN and SYGVQD. Measured from the cysteine to the phenylalanine, the CDR3 is 16 residues long. Only the CDR3 portion is preserved as DNA: 48 bases, with reading frame beginning at the first base. Libraries were prepared through the immunoSEQ multiplex PCR assay. The multiplex PCR relied on a mix of 60 forward primers for TCR Vbeta segments and 13 reverse primers for TCR Jbeta segments. A multiplex PCR assay on genomic DNA amplified the CDR3 region of rearranged TCR beta genes. Amplified TCR beta libraries were sequenced as 87-base-pair reads on the Illumina HiSeq System. In the source study's methods: Across the 500 to 850 repertoires, a later analysis counted 75 million to 90 million unique TCR beta chains, 9.5 million to 13 million of which were shared by at least two donors. Raw reads were error-corrected and collapsed into unique sequences by a nearest-neighbor algorithm in which closely related sequences were merged to remove PCR and sequencing errors. CDR3 sequences were aligned to IMGT reference sequences to assign V, D and J gene segments. For a sequence to be retained, a match of at least six nucleotides to both a V gene segment and a J gene segment was required. Rearrangements were classified as productive when the CDR3 lacked stop codons and remained in frame with V and J, and all other rearrangements were classified as non-productive. CDR3 was defined by IMGT convention, running from the second conserved V-encoded cysteine to the conserved J-encoded phenylalanine. In an earlier analysis of around 570 of the donors, sequences lacking an unambiguous match to a single V gene segment were excluded. An earlier analysis of around 600 of the donors classified V segments as functional when productive rearrangements were above 56.7% and as segregating when the standard deviation between donors was above 5%. A statistical classification framework was built to diagnose cytomegalovirus status from the catalog of TCR beta chain sequences. V and J gene assignment, in a later analysis, came from comparing TCR nucleotide sequences with IMGT/GENE-DB human TR gene sequences. Using the TCRdist pipeline, a later analysis assigned CDR3 sequences along with most-parsimonious VDJ recombination scenarios. In a later analysis, each TCR beta chain was defined by its CDR3 amino acid sequence together with its V-gene family, and reads lacking a unique V-gene family were excluded. To address suspected cross-contamination and a sequencing artifact, a later analysis removed a few hundred highly shared, low-generation-probability nucleotide sequences. A later analysis calculated a clonal expansion index for each public chain from normalized within-repertoire ranks of inferred template counts. In a later analysis, generation probabilities were computed using a VDJ recombination model fitted to out-of-frame rearrangements, and the results were checked against IGoR. A later analysis scored TCR-TCR, TCR-HLA and TCR-CMV co-occurrence with hypergeometric tests, applying a repertoire-size bias correction to TCR pairs. A later analysis estimated false discovery rates by permuting HLA or CMV assignments 20 times. In a later analysis, co-occurring TCRs were grouped using DBSCAN, with TCRdist sequence similarity added in when clustering inside HLA-allele-positive subsets. Repertoires with fewer than 30,000 or more than 120,000 public chains were left out of co-occurrence clustering, as were five repertoires with anomalous nucleotide sharing. The table comes from immuneACCESS by way of TCRdb, which keeps in-frame sequences with V and J called. Part of the clones is missing from these tables; in studies checked, under half for an unresolved V gene and the rest for unknown reasons. For V, J and clone size, that table is used; D and trimming come from the DNA. In all, the sample holds more than 200,000 clones, and approximately 80% of those were seen once. The ten largest make up approximately 0.22% of the sample.

The sequence came from a girl aged 2 to 10 in good health and CMV-seronegative. This chain is built from TRBV10-1 and TRBJ2-3; 7 nucleotides in the junction match TRBD2. Sequences were obtained from PBMCs. The CDR3 region reads CASSESSLRETNTQYF. The DNA reads TGCGCCAGCAGTGAGTCGTCGTTGCGGGAGACGAATACGCAGTATTTT.